This TCR beta chain was captured in a study of T cells in localized non-small cell lung cancer. Study-wide results and caveats: Since sequencing was restricted to only one region of the tumor, intratumor heterogeneity remains a possibility.

Concerning this clone itself: Its target is not known.

V lost 5 bases, J lost 8 bases, and 7 bases stayed unmatched. The CDR3 totals 14 residues. The V gene's germline CDR1 is MNHGY and CDR2 SAAAGT. TCRdb's copy holds only in-frame clones and misses some; the assay was immunoSEQ multiplex PCR. Found here are over 950 clones, around 32% of them singletons; the top ten hold less than 30%. The receptor comes from a female donor over 55 with stage II lung adenocarcinoma. The chain joins TRBV6-8 to TRBJ2-1, with 9 bases matching TRBD2. The specimen was normal lung tissue next to the tumor, collected before any cancer treatment. The CDR3: CASSPRRGGDEQFF. The CDR3, as DNA: TGTGCCAGCAGTCCCCGGCGGGGGGGGGATGAGCAGTTCTTC.